Below, 16 T cell receptor beta chains from the same sample are listed, as sequenced in a study of preoperative IRX-2 immunotherapy in early breast cancer. Sample treatment: preoperative locoregional IRX-2 cytokine immunotherapy. Produced via immunoSEQ multiplex PCR; TCRdb's table is partial and in-frame only. The sample has 25,000 or so clones; around 91% are singletons. The sample in question was tumor tissue, obtained after IRX-2 immunotherapy. These receptors originate from a human donor with breast cancer.

V and J are TRBV5-1 and TRBJ2-7; the match to TRBD1 covers 9 bases. This CDR3 spans 15 amino acids. Germline CDR1 SGHRS, CDR2 YFSETQ. V was clipped by 2 bases and J by 2 bases; unmatched bases: 5. This CDR3 reads CASSFGGTGPYEQYF. The CDR3 DNA is TGCGCCAGCAGCTTCGGTGGGACAGGGCCCTACGAGCAGTACTTC.

This clone was seen a single time. This chain uses TRBV6-5 with TRBJ2-5; D is possibly TRBD2 (6 bases). The length of the CDR3 is 13 residues. V was clipped by 5 bases and J by 2 bases, with 9 bases between them. The germline CDR1 and CDR2 sequences are MNHEY and SVGAGI. The CDR3 DNA follows: TGTGCCAGCAGTCGACTAGTTCAAGAGACCCAGTACTTC. Translation gives CASSRLVQETQYF.

The chain carries TRBV2 and TRBJ1-1, with D hard to call. This CDR3 spans 13 amino acids. Trimming took 4 bases from V and 4 from J, leaving 10 bases between them. Germline V gene data show CDR1 as SNHLY and CDR2 as FYNNEI. In DNA, the CDR3 is TGTGCCAGCAGTGGCGGCAGAACCACTGAAGCTTTCTTT. It yields the protein CASSGGRTTEAFF.

The chain couples TRBV6-4 to TRBJ2-7, with D perhaps matching TRBD2 (6 bases). The germline gives CDR1 MRHNA, CDR2 SNTAGT. The CDR3 is 17 residues long. The ends were cut back, 2 bases at V and 1 base at J, with 18 bases in the middle. In DNA, the CDR3 is TGTGCCAGCAGTGACCCCATGGGGACTCCCAAATCCTACGAGCAGTACTTC. Translation: CASSDPMGTPKSYEQYF.

This clone was recorded once. The genes are TRBV11-2 and TRBJ1-5; D remains ambiguous. The germline CDR1 and CDR2 sequences are SGHAT and FQNNGV. The CDR3 extends over 13 amino acids. V lost 0 bases, J lost 7 bases, and 7 bases lay in between. CDR3 coding DNA: TGTGCCAGCAGCTTAGATCTCCAACAGCCCCAGCATTTT. This sequence encodes CASSLDLQQPQHF.

This clone was observed once. In DNA, the CDR3 is TGCGCCAGCAGCCAAGATTTCAGACATCAGCCCCAGCATTTT. As protein: CASSQDFRHQPQHF. V gene TRBV4-3 combines with J gene TRBJ1-5; D unclear. CDR3 length: 14 residues. CDR1 LGHNA and CDR2 YSLEER come from the germline V gene. Trimming took off 0 bases at V and 5 bases at J, with 8 bases between the two ends.

The rearrangement uses TRBV28 and TRBJ2-1; the match to TRBD1 covers 9 bases. In germline, CDR1 is MDHEN, CDR2 SYDVKM. J gave up 8 bases and V 3 bases, and 5 bases lay outside the gene matches. The CDR3 is 14 amino acids. The CDR3 protein is CASSFQDRGYEQFF. The DNA of the CDR3 is TGTGCCAGCAGTTTCCAGGACAGGGGATATGAGCAGTTCTTC.

This chain links TRBV7-2 with TRBJ1-6; no clear D. V was trimmed by 3 bases and J by 6 bases, leaving 12 bases between them. This CDR3 has 15 amino acids. Germline-derived CDR1 and CDR2 are SGHTA and FQGNSA. The chain's CDR3 is CASSFSGGLNSPLHF. CDR3 sequence (DNA): TGTGCCAGCAGCTTCTCCGGAGGGCTTAATTCACCCCTCCACTTT.

Worth noting for this clone: One junction end disagrees with the germline gene, perhaps due to a read error. The chain carries TRBV9 and TRBJ2-3; 7 bases agree with TRBD1. The CDR3 totals 17 residues. The germline V gene encodes CDR1 SGDLS and CDR2 YYNGEE. The CDR3, as DNA: TGTGCCAGCAGCGGTTCCCCGGGACAGCCTTCCACAGATACACAGTATTTT. This sequence encodes CASSGSPGQPSTDTQYF.

DNA of the CDR3: TGTGCCAGCAGACCAACAGGGGGCCGGGAGACCCAGTACTTC. The encoded protein is CASRPTGGRETQYF. The chain employs TRBV6-5 and TRBJ2-5; 9 nucleotides match TRBD1. Looked up from germline, CDR1 is MNHEY and CDR2 is SVGAGI. The CDR3 runs to 14 residues. J lost 5 bases, V lost 6 bases, and 7 bases had no gene match.

The rearrangement links TRBV5-4 to TRBJ2-5, with D perhaps matching TRBD2 (6 bases). Looked up from germline, CDR1 is SGHNT and CDR2 is YYREEE (reference sequence). V shed 1 base and J shed 2 bases, with 9 bases lying between them. The CDR3 runs to 14 residues. CDR3 bases: TGTGCCAGCAGCTTGATCGGGAGTCAAGAGACCCAGTACTTC. Residues: CASSLIGSQETQYF.

V usage is TRBV7-2 and J usage is TRBJ1-6; TRBD1 is a possible D gene (5 bases). The V end lost 5 bases, the J end lost 2 bases, and 7 bases lay between the germline ends. This CDR3 contains 14 residues. CDR1 is SGHTA and CDR2 is FQGNSA in the germline V gene. The CDR3 bases are TGTGCCAGCAGCCTAGGGGCCTATAATTCACCCCTCCACTTT. It encodes CASSLGAYNSPLHF.

V gene TRBV11-2 combines with J gene TRBJ1-2; D gene ambiguous. Trimming removed 6 bases at V and 5 bases at J, with 10 bases between. There are 12 residues in the CDR3. Per germline, CDR1 SGHAT and CDR2 FQNNGV. In nucleotides, the CDR3 is TGTGCCAGCAGTTATGGGATGTATGGCTACACCTTC. It is translated as CASSYGMYGYTF.

The rearrangement joins TRBV28 to TRBJ1-2, with D perhaps TRBD1 (6 bases). CDR3 size: 13 residues. Looked up from germline, CDR1 is MDHEN and CDR2 is SYDVKM. The V end was cut by 8 bases, the J end by 4 bases, with 14 bases between. Here the CDR3 reads CASFVQGPYGYTF. DNA of the CDR3: TGTGCCAGCTTTGTCCAGGGGCCCTATGGCTACACCTTC.

The chain uses TRBV5-5 and TRBJ1-4; TRBD1 matches 7 bases. The CDR3 has 17 amino acids. V lost 4 bases to trimming and J lost 0 bases; unmatched junction nucleotides: 9. In germline, CDR1 is SGHKS, CDR2 YYEKEE (reference sequence). The CDR3 spells CASSLDGQVTTNEKLFF. The CDR3 region has the DNA TGTGCCAGCAGCCTGGACGGACAGGTTACAACTAATGAAAAACTGTTTTTT. Full variable domain (outside the CDR3, taken from reference TRBV5-5 and TRBJ1-4): DAGVTQSPTHLIKTRGQQVTLRCSPISGHKSVSWYQQVLGQGPQFIFQYYEKEERGRGNFPDRFSARQFPNYSSELNVNALLLGDSALYLCASSLDGQVTTNEKLFFGSGTQLSVL.

This sequence joins TRBV4-2 and TRBJ2-7; 11 nucleotides align to TRBD2. This CDR3 has 17 residues. V gave up 1 base and J gave up 1 base; unmatched junction bases: 6. Germline V lookup: CDR1 LGHNA, CDR2 YNFKEQ. The CDR3 spells CASSQGGLAASSYEQYF. DNA of the CDR3: TGTGCCAGCAGCCAAGGGGGACTAGCGGCTTCATCCTACGAGCAGTACTTC.